This T cell receptor beta chain was recovered during a study of cytomegalovirus exposure and HLA in healthy donors. The V gene's germline CDR1 is KGHSH and CDR2 LQKENI. This CDR3 has 17 residues. The V and J ends lost 0 bases and 2 bases respectively, with 14 bases between them. Method: immunoSEQ multiplex PCR; TCRdb's copy keeps in-frame clones and lacks some. This table has more than 80,000 clones, around 89% appearing once. The donors were part of the validation cohort, which consisted of under 150 subjects and was separate from the first cohort of roughly 620 subjects. Sequencing input: PBMCs. This sequence joins TRBV18 and TRBJ1-3, with unresolved D. The receptor's source is a woman aged 18-30 years in good health and CMV-seropositive. As DNA, the CDR3 is TGTGCCAGCTCACCACCGTCCCGGGTACTCACTGGAAACACCATATATTTT. Amino acids: CASSPPSRVLTGNTIYF.